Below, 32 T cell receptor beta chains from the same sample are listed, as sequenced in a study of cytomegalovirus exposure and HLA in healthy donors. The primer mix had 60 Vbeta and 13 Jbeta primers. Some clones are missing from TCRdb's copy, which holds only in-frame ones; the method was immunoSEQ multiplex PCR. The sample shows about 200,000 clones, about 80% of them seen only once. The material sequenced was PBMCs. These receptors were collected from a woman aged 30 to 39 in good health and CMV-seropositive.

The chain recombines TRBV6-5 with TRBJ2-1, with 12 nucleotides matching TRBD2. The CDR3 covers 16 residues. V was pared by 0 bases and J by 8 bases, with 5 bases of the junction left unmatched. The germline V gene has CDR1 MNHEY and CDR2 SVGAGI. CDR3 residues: CASSYSVTSGGDEQFF. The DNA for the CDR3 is TGTGCCAGCAGTTACTCGGTGACTAGCGGGGGTGATGAGCAGTTCTTC.

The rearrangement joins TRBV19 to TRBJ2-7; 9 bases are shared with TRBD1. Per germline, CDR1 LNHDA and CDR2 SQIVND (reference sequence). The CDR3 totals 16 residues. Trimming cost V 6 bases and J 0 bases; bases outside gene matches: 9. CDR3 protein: CASRKRQGGISYEQYF. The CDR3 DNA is TGTGCCAGTAGGAAACGACAGGGGGGAATCTCCTACGAGCAGTACTTC.

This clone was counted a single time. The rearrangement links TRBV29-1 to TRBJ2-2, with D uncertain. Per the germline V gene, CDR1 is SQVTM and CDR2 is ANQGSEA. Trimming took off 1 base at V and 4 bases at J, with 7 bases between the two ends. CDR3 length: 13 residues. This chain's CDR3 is CSVEGSSTGELFF. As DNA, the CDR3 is TGCAGCGTTGAAGGTAGTTCCACCGGGGAGCTGTTTTTT.

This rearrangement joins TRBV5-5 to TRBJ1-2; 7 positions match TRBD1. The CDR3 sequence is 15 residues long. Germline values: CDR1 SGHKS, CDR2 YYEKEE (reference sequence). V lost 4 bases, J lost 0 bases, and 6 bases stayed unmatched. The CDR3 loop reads CASSGTGTANYGYTF. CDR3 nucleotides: TGTGCCAGCAGCGGGACTGGGACAGCTAACTATGGCTACACCTTC.

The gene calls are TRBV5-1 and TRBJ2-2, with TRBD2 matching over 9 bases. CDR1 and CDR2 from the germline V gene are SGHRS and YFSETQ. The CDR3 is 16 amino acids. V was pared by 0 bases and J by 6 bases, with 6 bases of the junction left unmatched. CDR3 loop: CASSLGPGLASGELFF. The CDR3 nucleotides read TGCGCCAGCAGCTTGGGGCCGGGACTAGCTTCCGGGGAGCTGTTTTTT.

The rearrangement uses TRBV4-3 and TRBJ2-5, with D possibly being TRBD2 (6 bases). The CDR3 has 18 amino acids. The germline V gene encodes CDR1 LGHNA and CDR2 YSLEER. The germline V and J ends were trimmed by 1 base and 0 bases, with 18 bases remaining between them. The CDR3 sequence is CASSQGLRGLSYQETQYF. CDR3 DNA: TGCGCCAGCAGCCAAGGCTTGCGGGGTCTTTCGTACCAAGAGACCCAGTACTTC.

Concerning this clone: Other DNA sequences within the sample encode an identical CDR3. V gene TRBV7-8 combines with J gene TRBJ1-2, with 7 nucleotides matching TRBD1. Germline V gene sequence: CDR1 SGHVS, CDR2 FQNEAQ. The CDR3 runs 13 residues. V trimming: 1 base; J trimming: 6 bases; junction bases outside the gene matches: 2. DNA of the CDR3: TGTGCCAGCAGCTTAGGACAGGGCGATGGCTACACCTTC. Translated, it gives CASSLGQGDGYTF.

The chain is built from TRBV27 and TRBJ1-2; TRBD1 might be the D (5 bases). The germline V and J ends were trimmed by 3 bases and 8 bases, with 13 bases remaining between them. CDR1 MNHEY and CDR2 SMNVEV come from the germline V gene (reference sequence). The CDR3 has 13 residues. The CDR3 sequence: CASSLDPWGGYTF. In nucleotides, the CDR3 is TGTGCCAGCAGTTTGGACCCTTGGGGCGGCTACACCTTC.

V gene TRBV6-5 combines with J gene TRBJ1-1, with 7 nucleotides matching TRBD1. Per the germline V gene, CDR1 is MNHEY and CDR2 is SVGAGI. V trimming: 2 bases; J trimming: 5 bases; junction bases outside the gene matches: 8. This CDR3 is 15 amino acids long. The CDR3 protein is CASSYHPPQGTEAFF. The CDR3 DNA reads TGTGCCAGCAGTTACCATCCCCCACAGGGGACTGAAGCTTTCTTT.

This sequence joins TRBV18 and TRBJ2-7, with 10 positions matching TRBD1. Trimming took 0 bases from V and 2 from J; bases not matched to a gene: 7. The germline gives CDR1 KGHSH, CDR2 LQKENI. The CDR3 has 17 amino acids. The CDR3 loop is CASSPPLGTGATYEQYF. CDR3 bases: TGTGCCAGCTCACCACCCCTCGGGACAGGGGCCACCTACGAGCAGTACTTC. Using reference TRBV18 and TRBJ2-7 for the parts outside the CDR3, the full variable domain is NAGVMQNPRHLVRRRGQEARLRCSPMKGHSHVYWYRQLPEEGLKFMVYLQKENIIDESGMPKERFSAEFPKEGPSILRIQQVVRGDSAAYFCASSPPLGTGATYEQYFGPGTRLTVT.

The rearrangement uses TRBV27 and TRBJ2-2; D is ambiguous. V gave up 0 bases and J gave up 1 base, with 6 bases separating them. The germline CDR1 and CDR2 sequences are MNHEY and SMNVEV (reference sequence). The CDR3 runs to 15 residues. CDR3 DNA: TGTGCCAGCAGTTTATCTTCTGTGAACACCGGGGAGCTGTTTTTT. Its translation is CASSLSSVNTGELFF.

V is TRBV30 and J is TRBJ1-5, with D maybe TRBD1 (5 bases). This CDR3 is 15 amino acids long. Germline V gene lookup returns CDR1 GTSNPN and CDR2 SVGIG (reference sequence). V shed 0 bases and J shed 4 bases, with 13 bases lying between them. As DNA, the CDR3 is TGTGCCTGGAGTGTACAAGGGGCGCCTAATCAGCCCCAGCATTTT. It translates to CAWSVQGAPNQPQHF.

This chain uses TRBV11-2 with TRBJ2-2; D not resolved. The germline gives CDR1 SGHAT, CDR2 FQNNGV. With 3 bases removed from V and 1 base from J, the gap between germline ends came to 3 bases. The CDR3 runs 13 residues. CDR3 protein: CASSFMNTGELFF. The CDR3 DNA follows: TGTGCCAGCAGCTTTATGAACACCGGGGAGCTGTTTTTT. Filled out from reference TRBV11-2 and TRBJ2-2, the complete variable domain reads EAGVAQSPRYKIIEKRQSVAFWCNPISGHATLYWYQQILGQGPKLLIQFQNNGVVDDSQLPKDRFSAERLKGVDSTLKIQPAKLEDSAVYLCASSFMNTGELFFGEGSRLTVL.

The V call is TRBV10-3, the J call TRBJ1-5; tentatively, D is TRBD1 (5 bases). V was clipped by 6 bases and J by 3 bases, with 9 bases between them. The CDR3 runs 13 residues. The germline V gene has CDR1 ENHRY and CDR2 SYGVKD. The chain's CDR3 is CAIRDSYNQPQHF. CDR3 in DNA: TGTGCCATCAGAGACAGTTACAATCAGCCCCAGCATTTT.

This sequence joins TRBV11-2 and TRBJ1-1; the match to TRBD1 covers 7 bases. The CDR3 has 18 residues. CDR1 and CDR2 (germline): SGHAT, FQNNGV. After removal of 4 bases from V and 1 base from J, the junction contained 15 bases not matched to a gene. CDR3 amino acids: CASSSSGGLGLGNTEAFF. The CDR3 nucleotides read TGTGCCAGCAGCTCTTCAGGGGGGCTCGGGTTGGGGAACACTGAAGCTTTCTTT.

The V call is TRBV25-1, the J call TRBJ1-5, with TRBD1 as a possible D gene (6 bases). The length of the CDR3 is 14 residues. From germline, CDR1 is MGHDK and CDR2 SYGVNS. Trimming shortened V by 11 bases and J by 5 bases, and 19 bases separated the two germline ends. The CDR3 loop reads CASGGANKDQPQHF. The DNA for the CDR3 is TGTGCCTCCGGGGGGGCCAACAAAGATCAGCCCCAGCATTTT.

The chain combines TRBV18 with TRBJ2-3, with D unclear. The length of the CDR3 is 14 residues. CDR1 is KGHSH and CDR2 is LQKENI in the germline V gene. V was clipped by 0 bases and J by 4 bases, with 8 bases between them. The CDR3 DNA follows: TGTGCCAGCTCACCACCGAGAAGCGCAGATACGCAGTATTTT. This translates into CASSPPRSADTQYF.

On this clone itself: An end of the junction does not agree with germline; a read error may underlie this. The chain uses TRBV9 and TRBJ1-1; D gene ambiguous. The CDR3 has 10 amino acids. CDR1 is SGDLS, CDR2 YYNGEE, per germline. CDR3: CGRTNTEAFF. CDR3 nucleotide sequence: TGCGGGAGGACGAACACTGAAGCTTTCTTT. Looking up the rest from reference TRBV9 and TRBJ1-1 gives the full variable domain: DSGVTQTPKHLITATGQRVTLRCSPRSGDLSVYWYQQSLDQGLQFLIQYYNGEERAKGNILERFSAQQFPDLHSELNLSSLELGDSALYFCGRTNTEAFFGQGTRLTVV.

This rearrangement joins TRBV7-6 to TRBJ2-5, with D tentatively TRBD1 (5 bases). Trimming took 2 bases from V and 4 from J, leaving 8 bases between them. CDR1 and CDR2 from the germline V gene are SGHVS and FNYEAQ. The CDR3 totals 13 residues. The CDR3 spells CASSLTQGETQYF. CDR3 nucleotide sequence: TGTGCCAGCAGCTTAACCCAGGGAGAGACCCAGTACTTC.

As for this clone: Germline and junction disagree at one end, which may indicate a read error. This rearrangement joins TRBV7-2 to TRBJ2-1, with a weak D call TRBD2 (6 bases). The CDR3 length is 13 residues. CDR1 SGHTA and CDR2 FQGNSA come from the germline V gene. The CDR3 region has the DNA TGTGCCAGCAGCTCGGGACTGTACAATGAACAGTTCTTC. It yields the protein CASSSGLYNEQFF.

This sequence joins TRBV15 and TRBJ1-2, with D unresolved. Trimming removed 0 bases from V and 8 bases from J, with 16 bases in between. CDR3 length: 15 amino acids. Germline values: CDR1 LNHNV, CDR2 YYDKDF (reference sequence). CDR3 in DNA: TGTGCCACCAGCAGAGATCGGGCGACCGGGGAGGGCTACACCTTC. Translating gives CATSRDRATGEGYTF.

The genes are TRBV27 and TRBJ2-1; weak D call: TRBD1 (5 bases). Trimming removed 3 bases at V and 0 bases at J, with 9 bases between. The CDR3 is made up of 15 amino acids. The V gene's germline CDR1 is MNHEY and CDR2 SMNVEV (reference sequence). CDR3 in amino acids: CASSFGQGSYNEQFF. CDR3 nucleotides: TGTGCCAGCAGTTTCGGGCAGGGCTCCTACAATGAGCAGTTCTTC.

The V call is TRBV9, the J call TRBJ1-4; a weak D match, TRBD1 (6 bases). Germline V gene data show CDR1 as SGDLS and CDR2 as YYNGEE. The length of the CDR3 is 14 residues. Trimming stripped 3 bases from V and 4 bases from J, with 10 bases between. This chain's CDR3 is CASSGTEINEKLFF. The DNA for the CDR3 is TGTGCCAGCAGCGGGACAGAAATTAATGAAAAACTGTTTTTT.

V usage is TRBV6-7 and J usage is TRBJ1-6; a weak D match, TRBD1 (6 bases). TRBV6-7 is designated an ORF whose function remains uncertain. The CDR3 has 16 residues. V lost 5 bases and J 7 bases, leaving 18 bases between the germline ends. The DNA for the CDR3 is TGTGCCAGCAGTACCCCGGGGGGGCTGCGGAATTCACCCCTCCACTTT. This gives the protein CASSTPGGLRNSPLHF.

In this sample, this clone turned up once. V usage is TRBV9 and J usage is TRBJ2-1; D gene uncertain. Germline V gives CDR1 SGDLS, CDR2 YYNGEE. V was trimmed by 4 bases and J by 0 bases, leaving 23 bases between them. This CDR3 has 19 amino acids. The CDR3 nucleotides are TGTGCCAGCAGCCCTCCTTTTGAGGTAGCCCTGAGCTCCTACAATGAGCAGTTCTTC. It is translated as CASSPPFEVALSSYNEQFF.

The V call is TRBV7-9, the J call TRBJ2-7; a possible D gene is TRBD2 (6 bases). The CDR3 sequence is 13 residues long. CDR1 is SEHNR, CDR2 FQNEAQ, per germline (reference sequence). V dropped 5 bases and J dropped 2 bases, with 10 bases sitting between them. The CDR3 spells CASSRRDAYEQYF. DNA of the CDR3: TGTGCCAGCAGCCGGAGGGATGCCTACGAGCAGTACTTC.

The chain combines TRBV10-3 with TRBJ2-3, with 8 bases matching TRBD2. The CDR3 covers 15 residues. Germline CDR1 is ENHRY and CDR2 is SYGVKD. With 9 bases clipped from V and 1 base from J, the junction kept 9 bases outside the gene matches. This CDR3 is CAMAGGASGTDTQYF. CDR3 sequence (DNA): TGTGCCATGGCCGGGGGGGCTAGCGGCACAGATACGCAGTATTTT.

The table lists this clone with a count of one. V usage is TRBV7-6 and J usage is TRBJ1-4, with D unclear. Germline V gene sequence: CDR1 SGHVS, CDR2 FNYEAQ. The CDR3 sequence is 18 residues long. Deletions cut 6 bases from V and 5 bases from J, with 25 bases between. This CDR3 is CASSEASGLLVDNEKLFF. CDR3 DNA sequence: TGTGCCAGCAGTGAAGCTAGTGGTCTCCTGGTCGACAATGAAAAACTGTTTTTT.

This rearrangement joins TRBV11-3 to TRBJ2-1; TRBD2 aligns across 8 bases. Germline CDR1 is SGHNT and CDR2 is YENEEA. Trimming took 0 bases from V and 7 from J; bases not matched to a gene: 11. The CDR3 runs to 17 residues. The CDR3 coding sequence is TGTGCCAGCAGCTTAGATAGTGGTACGGGGGGGCCAAATGAGCAGTTCTTC. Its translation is CASSLDSGTGGPNEQFF. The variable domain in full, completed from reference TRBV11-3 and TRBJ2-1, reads EAGVVQSPRYKIIEKKQPVAFWCNPISGHNTLYWYLQNLGQGPELLIRYENEEAVDDSQLPKDRFSAERLKGVDSTLKIQPAELGDSAVYLCASSLDSGTGGPNEQFFGPGTRLTVL.

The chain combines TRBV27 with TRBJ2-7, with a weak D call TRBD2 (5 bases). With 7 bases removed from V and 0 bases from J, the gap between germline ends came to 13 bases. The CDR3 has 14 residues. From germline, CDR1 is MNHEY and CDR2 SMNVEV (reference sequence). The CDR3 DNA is TGTGCCAGCAAGAGCGGCTTGAGCTCCTACGAGCAGTACTTC. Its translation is CASKSGLSSYEQYF.

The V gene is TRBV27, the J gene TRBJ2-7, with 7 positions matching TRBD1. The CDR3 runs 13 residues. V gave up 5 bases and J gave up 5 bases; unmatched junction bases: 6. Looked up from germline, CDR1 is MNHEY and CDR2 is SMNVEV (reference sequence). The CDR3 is CASSPTDRDEQYF. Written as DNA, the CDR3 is TGTGCCAGCAGTCCAACAGACAGGGACGAGCAGTACTTC.

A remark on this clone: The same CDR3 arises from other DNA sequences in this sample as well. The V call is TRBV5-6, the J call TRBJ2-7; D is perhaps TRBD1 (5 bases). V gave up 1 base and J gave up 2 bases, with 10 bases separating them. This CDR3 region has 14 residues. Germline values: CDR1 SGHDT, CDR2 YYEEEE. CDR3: CASSLSAGTYEQYF. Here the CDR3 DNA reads TGTGCCAGCAGCTTGTCGGCAGGGACCTACGAGCAGTACTTC.